A single sample gave rise to the 6 T cell receptor beta chains below, sequenced in a study of blood T cell repertoires in COVID-19. Produced via immunoSEQ multiplex PCR; TCRdb's table is partial and in-frame only. This sample has about 140,000 clones, with roughly 84% found just once. Sequences were obtained from peripheral blood. The source of these receptors is a man aged 30-40 years with COVID-19, enrolled during active disease.

The chain uses TRBV5-1 and TRBJ1-2; D uncertain. Germline CDR1 reads SGHRS; CDR2 reads YFSETQ. Deletions cut 4 bases from V and 0 bases from J, with 16 bases between. There are 16 residues in the CDR3. The CDR3 loop reads CASSPGFGSANYGYTF. CDR3 nucleotide sequence: TGCGCCAGCAGCCCGGGATTTGGCTCCGCTAACTATGGCTACACCTTC.

There are a few counts of this clone. The gene calls are TRBV7-3 and TRBJ1-5; TRBD1 aligns across 8 bases. V lost 5 bases to trimming and J lost 5 bases; unmatched junction nucleotides: 5. This CDR3 comprises 14 residues. The V gene's germline CDR1 is SGHTA and CDR2 FQGTGA. CDR3 DNA sequence: TGTGCCAGCAGCCACTCCAGGGGGCATCAGCCCCAGCATTTT. As protein: CASSHSRGHQPQHF.

The V gene is TRBV2, the J gene TRBJ1-5, with no clear D. Germline CDR1 is SNHLY and CDR2 is FYNNEI. V was pared by 5 bases and J by 6 bases, with 5 bases between. The CDR3 contains 11 residues. The CDR3 sequence is CASSLGQPQHF. The CDR3 nucleotides read TGTGCCAGCAGTCTAGGTCAGCCCCAGCATTTT.

This clone occurred a few times. The J gene is TRBJ2-3, the V gene TRBV6-4; TRBD2 matches 8 bases. The length of the CDR3 is 16 residues. The germline CDR1 and CDR2 sequences are MRHNA and SNTAGT. The V gene end was trimmed by 0 bases and the J gene end by 1 base; junction bases not matched to a gene: 3. The CDR3 nucleotides read TGTGCCAGCAGTGACTCCAGCGGGAGTGGCACAGATACGCAGTATTTT. This sequence encodes CASSDSSGSGTDTQYF.

This clone was recorded only once. The chain links TRBV5-6 to TRBJ2-7, with 8 bases identical to TRBD1. V lost 4 bases to trimming and J lost 0 bases; unmatched junction nucleotides: 9. CDR3 length equals 16 residues. Germline assignment: CDR1 SGHDT and CDR2 YYEEEE. CDR3 in DNA: TGTGCCAGCAGCCCCGGGACAGGCTGGCGCTCCTACGAGCAGTACTTC. Protein sequence: CASSPGTGWRSYEQYF. Based on the CDR3 plus reference TRBV5-6 and TRBJ2-7, the full variable domain is DAGVTQSPTHLIKTRGQQVTLRCSPKSGHDTVSWYQQALGQGPQFIFQYYEEEERQRGNFPDRFSGHQFPNYSSELNVNALLLGDSALYLCASSPGTGWRSYEQYFGPGTRLTVT.

V usage is TRBV29-1 and J usage is TRBJ2-7, with a weak D call TRBD1 (5 bases). The CDR3 runs to 13 residues. Germline CDR1 and CDR2: SQVTM and ANQGSEA. Trimming cost V 4 bases and J 0 bases, with 10 bases left between them. CDR3 amino acids: CSVAGRPSYEQYF. CDR3 nucleotide sequence: TGCAGCGTTGCAGGGCGGCCCTCCTACGAGCAGTACTTC.